These 3 T cell receptor beta chains were sequenced from one sample in a study of blood T cell repertoires in COVID-19. Repertoires were generated with immunoSEQ multiplex PCR, while TCRdb's copy carries only in-frame clones and drops some. Altogether almost 95,000 clones are present, 80% to 85% being singletons, with the ten largest covering roughly 6.3%. Source material: peripheral blood. The origin of the receptors is a man aged 55 to 70 with acute or convalescent COVID-19.

The CDR3 protein is CSVALSDRGDYEQYF. The CDR3 nucleotides read TGCAGCGTTGCGCTATCTGACAGGGGGGACTACGAGCAGTACTTC. V is TRBV29-1 and J is TRBJ2-7, with TRBD1 matching 9 bases. CDR3 length: 15 amino acids. Germline-derived CDR1 and CDR2 are SQVTM and ANQGSEA. V was clipped by 4 bases and J by 3 bases; unmatched bases: 10.

The chain couples TRBV5-6 to TRBJ1-1, with D possibly matching TRBD1 (6 bases). CDR1 is SGHDT and CDR2 is YYEEEE in the germline V gene. V dropped 3 bases and J dropped 4 bases, with 16 bases sitting between them. This CDR3 is built from 15 residues. CDR3 amino acids: CASSWGQGSFTEAFF. In nucleotides, the CDR3 is TGTGCCAGCAGCTGGGGCCAGGGGTCGTTCACTGAAGCTTTCTTT.

The sample holds one count of this clone. The chain has TRBV5-1 and TRBJ1-2; 12 nucleotides line up with TRBD1. The CDR3 is 17 amino acids. Trimming removed 4 bases from V and 2 bases from J; junction bases left unmatched: 9. Germline loops: CDR1 SGHRS, CDR2 YFSETQ. The CDR3 spells CASSPGQGAPSNYGYTF. The CDR3 coding sequence is TGCGCCAGCAGCCCGGGACAGGGGGCACCTTCGAACTATGGCTACACCTTC.